The sequence of this T cell receptor (beta chain) was determined in a study of naive and memory T cell subsets. Two oligonucleotides, mixed equimolar, formed the beta constant-region primer covering TRBC1 and TRBC2. Four rounds of PCR amplified the ligated cDNA using nested alpha and beta constant-region primers plus SP2. TCRdb processed the UMI-ligation and nested PCR reads anew with MiXCR; each CDR3 protein has one entry. The sample lists roughly 99,000 distinct CDR3 sequences; about 10% were seen once. The study, taken as a whole, reports: Over 85% of naive TCR sequences appeared only once, unlike memory subsets. A few larger clonotypes appeared in naive repertoires, especially CD8, possibly memory cells re-expressing CD45RA.

Turning to this clonotype: Its antigen is not identified.

The CDR3 is 15 amino acids. V lost 0 bases and J lost 5; bases outside the gene matches: 4. The germline CDR1 and CDR2 sequences are SGHRS and YFSETQ. This clonotype was sampled from a human donor in good health. The specimen sequenced was naive CD4+ T cells from blood. This sequence joins TRBV5-1 and TRBJ2-3; 9 nucleotides match TRBD2. CDR3 nucleotide sequence: TGCGCCAGCAGCTTGGAAGCGGGGGGTGAAGATACGCAGTATTTT. Protein: CASSLEAGGEDTQYF.